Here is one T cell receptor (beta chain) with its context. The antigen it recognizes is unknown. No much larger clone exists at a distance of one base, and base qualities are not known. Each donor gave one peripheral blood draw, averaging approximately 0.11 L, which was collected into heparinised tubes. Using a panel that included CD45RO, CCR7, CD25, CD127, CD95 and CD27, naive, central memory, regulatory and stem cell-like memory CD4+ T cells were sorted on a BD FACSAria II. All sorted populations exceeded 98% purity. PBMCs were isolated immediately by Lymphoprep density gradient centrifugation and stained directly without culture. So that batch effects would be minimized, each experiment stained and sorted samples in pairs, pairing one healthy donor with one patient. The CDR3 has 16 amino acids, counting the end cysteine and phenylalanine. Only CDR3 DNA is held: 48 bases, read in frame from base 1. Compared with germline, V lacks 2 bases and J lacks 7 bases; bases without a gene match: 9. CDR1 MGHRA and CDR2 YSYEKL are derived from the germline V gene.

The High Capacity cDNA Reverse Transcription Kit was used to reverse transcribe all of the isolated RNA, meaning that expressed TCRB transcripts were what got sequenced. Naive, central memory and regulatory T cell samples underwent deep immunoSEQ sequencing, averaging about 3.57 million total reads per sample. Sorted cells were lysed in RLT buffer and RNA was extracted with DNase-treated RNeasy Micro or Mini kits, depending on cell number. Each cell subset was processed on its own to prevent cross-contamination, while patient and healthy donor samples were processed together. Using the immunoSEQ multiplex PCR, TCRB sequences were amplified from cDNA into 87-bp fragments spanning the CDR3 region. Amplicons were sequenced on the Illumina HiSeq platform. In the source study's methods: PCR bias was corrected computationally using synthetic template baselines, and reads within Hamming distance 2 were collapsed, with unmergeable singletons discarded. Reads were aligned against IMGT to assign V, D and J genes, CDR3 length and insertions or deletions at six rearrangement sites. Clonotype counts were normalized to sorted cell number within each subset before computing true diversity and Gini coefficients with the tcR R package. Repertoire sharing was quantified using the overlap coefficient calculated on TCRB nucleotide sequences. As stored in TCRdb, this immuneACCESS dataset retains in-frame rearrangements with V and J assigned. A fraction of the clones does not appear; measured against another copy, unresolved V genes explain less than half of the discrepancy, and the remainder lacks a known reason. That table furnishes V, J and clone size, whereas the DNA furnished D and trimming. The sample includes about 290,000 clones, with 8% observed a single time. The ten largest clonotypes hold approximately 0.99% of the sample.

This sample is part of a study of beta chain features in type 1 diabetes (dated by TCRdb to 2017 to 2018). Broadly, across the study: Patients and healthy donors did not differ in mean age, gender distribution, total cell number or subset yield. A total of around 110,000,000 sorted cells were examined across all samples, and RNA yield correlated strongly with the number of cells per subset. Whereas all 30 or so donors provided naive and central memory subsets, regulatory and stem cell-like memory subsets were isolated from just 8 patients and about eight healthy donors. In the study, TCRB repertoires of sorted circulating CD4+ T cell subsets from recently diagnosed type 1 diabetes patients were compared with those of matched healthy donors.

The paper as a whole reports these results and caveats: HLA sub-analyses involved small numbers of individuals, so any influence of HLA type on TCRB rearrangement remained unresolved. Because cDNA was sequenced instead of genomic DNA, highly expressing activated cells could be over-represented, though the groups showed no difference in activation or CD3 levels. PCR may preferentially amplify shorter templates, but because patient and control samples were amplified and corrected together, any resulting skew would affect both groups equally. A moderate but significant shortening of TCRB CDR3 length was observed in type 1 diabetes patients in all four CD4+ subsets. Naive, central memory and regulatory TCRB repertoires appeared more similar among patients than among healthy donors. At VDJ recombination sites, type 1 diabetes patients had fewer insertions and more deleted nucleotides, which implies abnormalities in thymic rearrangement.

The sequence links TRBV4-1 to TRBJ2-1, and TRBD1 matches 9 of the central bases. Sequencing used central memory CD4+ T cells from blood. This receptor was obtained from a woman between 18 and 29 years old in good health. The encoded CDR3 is CASSQRGQGGANEQFF. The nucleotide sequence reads TGCGCCAGCAGCCAAAGGGGACAGGGTGGGGCTAATGAGCAGTTCTTC.